This T cell receptor (beta chain) is drawn from a study of cytomegalovirus exposure and HLA in healthy donors. Concerning this clone: Its antigen remains unidentified.

Overall study results and limits: Analyses of presence/absence relied on an assumption of roughly uniform sequencing depth across donors.

The germline V and J ends were trimmed by 3 bases and 9 bases, with 14 bases remaining between them. CDR1 is SEHNR and CDR2 is FQNEAQ in the germline V gene (reference sequence). CDR3 length: 13 residues. The PCR made use of 60 Vbeta and 13 Jbeta primers. Only in-frame clones appear in the TCRdb table, and some are missing; sequencing was by immunoSEQ multiplex PCR. The sample lists roughly 140,000 clones; approximately 79% were seen once. The sequenced sample consisted of PBMCs. The chain employs TRBV7-9 and TRBJ1-1, with D possibly TRBD1 on 6 matching bases. This clonotype was obtained from a male donor in good health and CMV-seronegative. This CDR3 is CASSLDGGAQAFF. The CDR3 coding sequence is TGTGCCAGCAGCTTGGATGGGGGGGCGCAAGCTTTCTTT.